This TCR beta chain was identified in a study of PD-1 blockade in classical Hodgkin lymphoma. Turning to this clone: The antigen remains undetermined.

Findings and caveats of the study: Patients starting nivolumab under 1 year after ASCT were excluded. Differences between repertoires have undefined causes, possibly disease activity or prior therapy. A significant rise in TCR diversity was seen by C4D1 for CD4+ cells but not for CD8+ cells. Compared with healthy donors, newly diagnosed patients reportedly showed lower baseline TCR diversity.

Time point here: cycle 4 day 1 (C4D1), after 6 weeks of nivolumab. All trial patients relapsed after autologous stem cell transplantation. Using immunoSEQ multiplex PCR, the repertoire was profiled, and TCRdb retains in-frame clones only, with some absent. The data hold about 89,000 clones, with 90% observed a single time. Germline V gene data show CDR1 as SGHAT and CDR2 as FQNNGV. V was trimmed by 0 bases and J by 3 bases, leaving 11 bases between them. The CDR3 covers 15 residues. Sequenced material: peripheral blood mononuclear cells (PBMCs), taken before the fourth cycle of nivolumab. The TCR sequence derives from a human donor with classical Hodgkin lymphoma. The chain employs TRBV11-2 and TRBJ1-2, with D uncertain. The CDR3 spells CASSLDLYSDYGYTF. The CDR3 bases are TGTGCCAGCAGCTTAGATCTCTACAGCGACTATGGCTACACCTTC. Full variable domain (missing parts from reference TRBV11-2 and TRBJ1-2): EAGVAQSPRYKIIEKRQSVAFWCNPISGHATLYWYQQILGQGPKLLIQFQNNGVVDDSQLPKDRFSAERLKGVDSTLKIQPAKLEDSAVYLCASSLDLYSDYGYTFGSGTRLTVV.